This T cell receptor (beta chain) was profiled in a study of blood T cell repertoires in COVID-19. Overall study: COVID-19 samples from acute and convalescent phases originated in the United States, Italy and Spain. Sources were T cells, B-cell-depleted T cells, or PBMCs; the material itself was cDNA or gDNA.

Here immunoSEQ multiplex PCR was the method, and the copy in TCRdb shows in-frame clones only, minus some. The table lists about 48,000 clones, 65% to 90% of them singletons. The CDR3 runs to 14 residues. The ends lost 4 bases at V and 4 bases at J; junction bases unmatched: 2. Per germline, CDR1 LNHDA and CDR2 SQIVND (reference sequence). The sample taken for sequencing was peripheral blood. The source is a woman older than 75 with COVID-19, enrolled during active disease. This rearrangement joins TRBV19 to TRBJ1-2, with 11 bases matching TRBD1. The CDR3 DNA follows: TGTGCCAGTAGTAAGGACAGGGGGCTCTATGGCTACACCTTC. Its protein product is CASSKDRGLYGYTF.